The clone carrying this T cell receptor (beta chain) was recorded only once. What it binds is not known. The time point: week 35, safety follow-up. Each dose of the vaccine consisted of 300 ug of mutant IDH1 20-mer peptide, with topical imiquimod. This specimen belongs to a study of a mutant IDH1 vaccine in newly diagnosed glioma. The data were produced by immunoSEQ multiplex PCR, yet TCRdb's version contains in-frame clones alone and is incomplete. The data contain more than 25,000 clones, 79% of them singletons. This clonotype was obtained from a woman younger than 45 with glioma. Some clones in this sample may be carry-over from other donors' samples. The sample in question was PBMCs, obtained from a glioma patient whose treatment included an IDH1 peptide vaccine.

The CDR3 DNA is TGTGCCAGCAGTGGGGGGACTAGCGCGGTCTATGAGCAGTTCTTC. It yields the protein CASSGGTSAVYEQFF. The chain combines TRBV6-4 with TRBJ2-1; 10 bases line up with TRBD2. The germline gives CDR1 MRHNA, CDR2 SNTAGT. The CDR3 runs 15 residues. Trimming took 4 bases from V and 8 from J; bases not matched to a gene: 8.